These 3 T cell receptor beta chains were all obtained from the same sample, sequenced in a study of shared clonotypes between healthy human individuals. Sequenced by immunoSEQ multiplex PCR; TCRdb stores in-frame clones only, minus some. This sample has about a million clones, with around 76% found just once. Material for sequencing was memory CD4+ T cells sorted from blood. Subset of the sample: CD45RA-negative fraction. The receptor set was obtained from a man younger than 35 in good health.

Written as DNA, the CDR3 is TGCGCCAGCAGCCAAGGTATAATACAGGCTCCCCTCCACTTT. Translation gives CASSQGIIQAPLHF. The chain links TRBV4-1 to TRBJ1-6; the D gene is possibly TRBD1 (5 bases). The CDR3 is 14 amino acids. The ends were cut back, 1 base at V and 13 bases at J, with 14 bases in the middle. CDR1 and CDR2 (germline): MGHRA, YSYEKL.

Only a few counts were recorded for this clone. This CDR3 is also generated by other DNA sequences in the sample. V and J are TRBV10-1 and TRBJ2-7; the D gene could be TRBD1 or TRBD2 (6 bases each). The germline V gene has CDR1 WNHNN and CDR2 SYGVQD (reference sequence). The CDR3 is 12 residues long. Trimming shortened V by 3 bases and J by 7 bases, and 10 bases separated the two germline ends. The CDR3 DNA follows: TGCGCCAGCAGTGAAAGGGGGGAGGAGCAGTACTTC. Protein sequence: CASSERGEEQYF.

The rearrangement links TRBV10-3 to TRBJ2-5; a weak D match, TRBD2 (6 bases). V was trimmed by 3 bases and J by 4 bases, leaving 18 bases between them. Per germline, CDR1 ENHRY and CDR2 SYGVKD. The CDR3 runs 16 residues. This CDR3 is CAISDTSGFTGETQYF. CDR3 bases: TGTGCCATCAGTGATACAAGCGGGTTTACCGGAGAGACCCAGTACTTC.